One sample yielded the 23 T cell receptor beta chains listed below, sequenced in a study of shared clonotypes between healthy human individuals. Clones were sequenced by immunoSEQ multiplex PCR, and TCRdb holds only the in-frame ones, with some missing. The sample includes 100,000 to 130,000 clones, more than 65% of them seen just once. Sequenced material: memory CD8+ T cells sorted from blood. The sample's subset: CD45RO+ cells pooled with CCR7-negative TemRA cells. The receptors shown here come from a woman in her twenties or thirties in good health.

The chain employs TRBV7-2 and TRBJ2-7, with D possibly being TRBD2 (6 bases). Germline values: CDR1 SGHTA, CDR2 FQGNSA. V shed 2 bases and J shed 3 bases, with 17 bases lying between them. The CDR3 runs 16 residues. CDR3 DNA: TGTGCCAGCAGCTTAAAGCCTCCGGGACTGAGCTACGAGCAGTACTTC. Amino acids: CASSLKPPGLSYEQYF.

The chain links TRBV6-6 to TRBJ1-2; no clear D gene. Germline values: CDR1 MNHNY, CDR2 SVGAGI (reference sequence). The CDR3 runs to 14 residues. Between the trimmed V and J ends, which lost 4 bases and 2 bases, there was a span of 11 bases. CDR3 residues: CASSFTVLNYGYTF. The DNA of the CDR3 is TGTGCCAGCAGTTTCACAGTCCTGAACTATGGCTACACCTTC.

The V and J genes are TRBV7-9 and TRBJ2-1; 7 bases line up with TRBD2. CDR1 SEHNR and CDR2 FQNEAQ come from the germline V gene (reference sequence). The ends lost 5 bases at V and 6 bases at J; junction bases unmatched: 10. This CDR3 region has 15 residues. CDR3 amino acids: CASSGGLGDINEQFF. The CDR3 bases are TGTGCCAGCAGCGGTGGACTAGGGGATATCAATGAGCAGTTCTTC.

This rearrangement joins TRBV6-6 to TRBJ1-1, with 9 bases that match TRBD1. CDR1 is MNHNY and CDR2 is SVGAGI in the germline V gene (reference sequence). CDR3 size: 16 residues. V dropped 6 bases and J dropped 5; count of bases not matched to a gene: 13. The CDR3 DNA follows: TGTGCCAGCAGATCTACAGGGGGCAAAGGGGGGACTGAAGCTTTCTTT. This translates into CASRSTGGKGGTEAFF.

The chain joins TRBV10-3 to TRBJ2-7; TRBD2 matches 12 bases. The CDR3 extends over 20 amino acids. The J segment lost 1 base and the V segment lost 2 bases, leaving 15 bases of the junction unmatched. The V gene's germline CDR1 is ENHRY and CDR2 SYGVKD. CDR3 sequence reads: CAISEPVLAGGLLVSYEQYF. The DNA of the CDR3 is TGTGCCATCAGTGAGCCCGTTCTAGCGGGAGGGCTCCTTGTTTCCTACGAGCAGTACTTC.

V and J are TRBV28 and TRBJ2-5, with TRBD2 matching 9 bases. Germline V CDR1 and CDR2: MDHEN, SYDVKM. After removal of 5 bases from V and 5 bases from J, the junction contained 12 bases not matched to a gene. This CDR3 spans 16 amino acids. The CDR3: CASSAWAGGVLETQYF. The DNA of the CDR3 is TGTGCCAGCAGTGCATGGGCGGGAGGGGTCTTGGAGACCCAGTACTTC.

The V and J genes are TRBV27 and TRBJ2-1; 11 bases match TRBD2. Germline CDR1 and CDR2: MNHEY and SMNVEV (reference sequence). The CDR3 is made up of 17 amino acids. With 0 bases clipped from V and 7 bases from J, the junction kept 8 bases outside the gene matches. CDR3 in DNA: TGTGCCAGCAGTTTATCGGTACTAGCGGGAGTAACGAATGAGCAGTTCTTC. Translated: CASSLSVLAGVTNEQFF.

The rearrangement links TRBV25-1 to TRBJ2-7; the D is unclear. This CDR3 spans 16 amino acids. CDR1 MGHDK and CDR2 SYGVNS come from the germline V gene. Trimming cost V 5 bases and J 4 bases, with 21 bases left between them. The CDR3: CASSLTQSGFPYEQYF. Written as DNA, the CDR3 is TGTGCCAGCAGTCTAACCCAATCAGGTTTTCCATACGAGCAGTACTTC.

The chain is built from TRBV21-1 and TRBJ2-3; the table calls TRBD2, which could not be checked here. TRBV21-1 is listed as a pseudogene. This CDR3 region has 18 residues. The CDR3 loop is CASSSRDTTPPRTDTQYF. The CDR3 DNA reads as TGTGCCAGCAGCTCCCGCGATACTACCCCCCCACGCACAGATACGCAGTATTTT.

As for this clone: The sample holds other DNA sequences that translate to the same CDR3. V gene TRBV29-1 combines with J gene TRBJ2-1; 14 nucleotides line up with TRBD2. This CDR3 has 13 amino acids. Germline loops: CDR1 SQVTM, CDR2 ANQGSEA. Trimming cost V 7 bases and J 5 bases; bases outside gene matches: 1. CDR3 protein: CSGGLAGDNEQFF. CDR3 sequence (DNA): TGCAGCGGGGGACTAGCGGGAGACAATGAGCAGTTCTTC.

The rearrangement links TRBV7-8 to TRBJ2-7, with D unresolved. The CDR3 runs to 14 residues. Germline V CDR1 and CDR2: SGHVS, FQNEAQ. V was trimmed by 5 bases and J by 0 bases, leaving 11 bases between them. The CDR3, as DNA: TGTGCCAGCAGCGACGGCGCGGTCTCCTACGAGCAGTACTTC. This codes for CASSDGAVSYEQYF.

The chain links TRBV7-9 to TRBJ1-1; tentative D call: TRBD1 (5 bases). This CDR3 region has 16 residues. Germline-derived CDR1 and CDR2 are SEHNR and FQNEAQ (reference sequence). V was pared by 4 bases and J by 1 base, with 16 bases between. CDR3 region: CASSSQLRGGNTEAFF. CDR3 nucleotides: TGTGCCAGCAGCTCCCAACTCCGTGGGGGGAACACTGAAGCTTTCTTT.

Comments on this clone: This specimen includes other DNA sequences encoding the same CDR3. The chain carries TRBV5-4 and TRBJ2-5; no definite D call. CDR1 and CDR2 (germline): SGHNT, YYREEE (reference sequence). The V and J ends lost 0 bases and 3 bases respectively, with 6 bases between them. CDR3 size: 13 residues. The CDR3 DNA reads TGTGCCAGCAGCTTGGAACGGGAAGAGACCCAGTACTTC. It is translated as CASSLEREETQYF.

V usage is TRBV21-1 and J usage is TRBJ2-7; the table calls TRBD1, which could not be checked here. TRBV21-1 is termed a pseudogene. The CDR3 extends over 23 amino acids. CDR3 region: CASSKGGQTSSTLNLGYEMEQYF. Here the CDR3 DNA reads TGTGCCAGCAGCAAAGGGGGACAGACGTCGTCTACGCTGAACCTTGGGTACGAGATGGAGCAGTACTTC.

This sequence joins TRBV6-4 and TRBJ2-2; D remains unclear. Trimming left V 6 bases short and J 3 bases short, with 11 bases between. This CDR3 comprises 14 residues. Germline assignment: CDR1 MRHNA and CDR2 SNTAGT. Here the CDR3 DNA reads TGTGCCAGCAGCGAGCAACCGCACACCGGGGAGCTGTTTTTT. This translates into CASSEQPHTGELFF.

V gene TRBV5-1 combines with J gene TRBJ2-1; 8 nucleotides match TRBD2. Germline CDR1 reads SGHRS; CDR2 reads YFSETQ. The ends lost 4 bases at V and 2 bases at J; junction bases unmatched: 5. The CDR3 covers 15 residues. CDR3 protein: CASSLTSVAYNEQFF. DNA for the CDR3: TGCGCCAGCAGCCTGACTAGCGTGGCCTACAATGAGCAGTTCTTC.

The J gene is TRBJ1-1, the V gene TRBV5-1; D remains ambiguous. Trimming cost V 3 bases and J 0 bases, with 12 bases left between them. CDR1 is SGHRS, CDR2 YFSETQ, per germline. CDR3 length: 15 amino acids. DNA for the CDR3: TGCGCCAGCAGCTCCGAGCCGCTTATGAACACTGAAGCTTTCTTT. Protein product: CASSSEPLMNTEAFF.

This clone was observed once. CDR3 bases: TGTGCCAGCAGTTTATCTCAGCGGGTTCATGGCTACACCTTC. As protein: CASSLSQRVHGYTF. The V gene is TRBV7-9, the J gene TRBJ1-2; the D is unclear. Trimming stripped 6 bases from V and 6 bases from J, with 17 bases between. There are 14 residues in the CDR3. From germline, CDR1 is SEHNR and CDR2 FQNEAQ (reference sequence).

The rearrangement uses TRBV6-5 and TRBJ1-5; D is unresolved. The V gene lost 6 bases and the J gene lost 5 bases, with 11 bases spanning the gap. This CDR3 contains 13 residues. CDR1 is MNHEY and CDR2 is SVGAGI in the germline V gene. The DNA for the CDR3 is TGTGCCAGCAGCGTAAGAAAGGATCAGCCCCAGCATTTT. Its protein is CASSVRKDQPQHF.

The V call is TRBV25-1, the J call TRBJ2-1; TRBD2 matches 15 bases. CDR3 size: 15 residues. Germline CDR1 is MGHDK and CDR2 is SYGVNS. Unmatched junction bases numbered 7, after V lost 6 bases and J lost 10 bases. The DNA of the CDR3 is TGTGCCAGCAGGATGGGACTAGCGGGAGGATGGGAGCAGTTCTTC. Amino acids: CASRMGLAGGWEQFF.

The chain links TRBV27 to TRBJ2-7; D tentatively reads TRBD1 or TRBD2 (5 bases each). The V end lost 7 bases, the J end lost 5 bases, and 21 bases lay between the germline ends. Germline V gives CDR1 MNHEY, CDR2 SMNVEV (reference sequence). The CDR3 runs to 15 residues. CDR3 amino acids: CASTNRGGGGHEQYF. Written as DNA, the CDR3 is TGTGCCAGCACCAATCGGGGCGGAGGTGGGCACGAGCAGTACTTC.

The J gene is TRBJ1-2, the V gene TRBV4-1, with D unresolved. V was shortened by 0 bases and J by 8 bases, with 16 bases between the two germline ends. The CDR3 is made up of 15 amino acids. CDR1 is MGHRA, CDR2 YSYEKL, per germline. DNA for the CDR3: TGCGCCAGCAGCCAAGATGGGGATCTCCTTACGGGCTACACCTTC. Translating it yields CASSQDGDLLTGYTF.

V and J are TRBV18 and TRBJ2-1; D unclear. CDR1 is KGHSH, CDR2 LQKENI, per germline. CDR3 size: 11 residues. The V end was cut by 3 bases, the J end by 8 bases, with 5 bases between. In nucleotides, the CDR3 is TGTGCCAGCTCACCCACCTATGAGCAGTTCTTC. Translation gives CASSPTYEQFF.